This T cell receptor (beta chain) came from a study of molecular identifiers for immune sequencing clone quantification. Sorted naive CD8 T cells, about 17,000 to 1,000,000, were sequenced from 10%, 30% or 50% RNA. Sorting was used to obtain naive CD8 T cells (CD8+CD4-CCR7+CD45RA+). Notes on the study in general: Single-cell amounts of spiked Jurkat TCR RNA were reportedly detectable among approximately 1 million naive cells.

TCRdb redid the calling of the PCR reads with MiXCR, one entry per CDR3 protein. The sample holds about 320,000 distinct CDR3 sequences, about 20% seen once. This CDR3 comprises 16 residues. Germline V CDR1 and CDR2: LGHNA, YSLEER. Trimming cost V 0 bases and J 2 bases, with 13 bases left between them. This clonotype showed up many times. The target antigen is unknown. This clonotype was obtained from a human donor in good health. Some libraries in this study had Jurkat cell RNA spiked in. The sequencing sample was made of naive CD8+ T cells from blood, with Jurkat cell RNA spiked in. Indicated subset: FACS-sorted CD8+CD4-CCR7+CD45RA+ naive T cells. The V gene is TRBV4-3, the J gene TRBJ1-2; tentative D call: TRBD1 (5 bases). CDR3 residues: CASSQDGASYNYGYTF. The CDR3 nucleotides read TGCGCCAGCAGCCAAGACGGGGCATCTTACAACTATGGCTACACCTTC.